This T cell receptor beta chain is drawn from a study of cytotoxic CD8 clonotypes in ibrutinib-treated CLL. Study information: The patient breakdown showed more than nine relapsed/refractory and some 16 treatment-naive cases, with about 17 IGHV unmutated.

With respect to this clone: What it recognizes is unknown.

Study findings and constraints: The study found baseline clonality above age-matched healthy donors, tracking circulating CD8+ T-cell counts. For progressing versus sustained-remission patients, sampling times were not the same.

The targeted sequencing depth was 1 in 200,000 to 1 in 1 million T cells. TCRdb keeps only in-frame clones here, not all; method: immunoSEQ multiplex PCR. This repertoire shows fewer than 400,000 clones, roughly 70% found once; its top ten account for 5% to 6.5%. V lost 8 bases, J lost 4 bases, and 13 bases lay in between. The germline V gene has CDR1 SGDLS and CDR2 YYNGEE. The CDR3 sequence is 13 residues long. V and J are TRBV9 and TRBJ1-3; TRBD1 might be the D (5 bases). This clonotype was obtained from a human donor with chronic lymphocytic leukemia. The sample here was PBMCs, taken after 36 months of ibrutinib treatment. The CDR3 DNA reads TGTGCCAGTAGTCGAGGGGACGGAAACACCATATATTTT. Residues: CASSRGDGNTIYF.